This is a list of T cell receptor beta chains from one sample in a study of memory CD8 T cells in hepatitis C reinfection. Sequencing used immunoSEQ multiplex PCR; TCRdb keeps in-frame clones, though not all of them. The data show approximately 51,000 clones, about nine tenths seen once. The sample consisted of naive CD8+ T cells sorted from blood. These receptors all stem from a man aged 18-30 years with hepatitis C virus infection. The CDR3 runs from the conserved cysteine through the conserved F or W. The D gene is left open where the match is weak. Clone size is shown for a subset of rows, as once, few, many or a class of expanded clone.

D: .
V: TRBV7-9
J: TRBJ2-1
size: once
CDR3: CASRENNEQFF
DNA: TGTGCCAGCAGGGAGAACAATGAGCAGTTCTTC

D: .
V: TRBV10-1
J: TRBJ2-4
size: .
CDR3: CANRRAGTLNCHHLAKNIQYF
DNA: TGCGCCAACAGGAGAGCGGGGACACTCAATTGCCACCACCTAGCCAAAAACATTCAGTACTTC

D: TRBD2
V: TRBV7-6
J: TRBJ2-7
size: .
CDR3: CASSLTGGEAYEQYF
DNA: TGTGCCAGCAGCTTAACGGGAGGGGAAGCCTACGAGCAGTACTTC

D: TRBD2
V: TRBV25-1
J: TRBJ2-5
size: .
CDR3: CASSESGGALETQYF
DNA: TGTGCCAGCAGTGAGAGCGGGGGGGCCCTGGAGACCCAGTACTTC

D: .
V: TRBV11-2
J: TRBJ2-5
size: .
CDR3: CASSPPGVETQYF
DNA: TGTGCCAGCAGCCCCCCCGGGGTTGAGACCCAGTACTTC

D: .
V: TRBV14
J: TRBJ2-5
size: .
CDR3: CASSQDWGEETQYF
DNA: TGTGCCAGCAGCCAAGATTGGGGGGAAGAGACCCAGTACTTC

D: TRBD1
V: TRBV7-3
J: TRBJ1-1
size: .
CDR3: CASSSKPGQGAEYTEAFF
DNA: TGTGCCAGCAGCTCAAAACCGGGACAGGGGGCAGAGTACACTGAAGCTTTCTTT

D: TRBD2
V: TRBV6-5
J: TRBJ2-1
size: once
CDR3: CASSRLGGDGNEQFF
DNA: TGTGCCAGCAGCCGCCTGGGGGGGGACGGGAATGAGCAGTTCTTC

D: TRBD1
V: TRBV10-3
J: TRBJ2-1
size: .
CDR3: CAITERDRSYNEQFF
DNA: TGTGCCATCACCGAAAGGGACAGGAGTTACAATGAGCAGTTCTTC

D: .
V: TRBV7-3
J: TRBJ2-1
size: once
CDR3: CASSLYDLGGAPSYNEQFF
DNA: TGTGCCAGCAGCTTATATGATTTGGGTGGGGCGCCCTCCTACAATGAGCAGTTCTTC

D: TRBD2
V: TRBV2
J: TRBJ2-1
size: .
CDR3: CASSDGGSSYNEQFF
DNA: TGTGCCAGCAGTGATGGCGGGAGCTCCTACAATGAGCAGTTCTTC

D: TRBD1
V: TRBV19
J: TRBJ1-1
size: .
CDR3: CASSIRGSTEAFF
DNA: TGTGCCAGTAGTATCAGGGGGAGCACTGAAGCTTTCTTT

D: .
V: TRBV9
J: TRBJ1-2
size: .
CDR3: CASSVAASANYGYTF
DNA: TGTGCCAGCAGCGTAGCTGCCTCAGCTAACTATGGCTACACCTTC

D: TRBD2
V: TRBV6-5
J: TRBJ2-1
size: .
CDR3: CASSYLKGGSNEQFF
DNA: TGTGCCAGCAGTTACCTTAAGGGCGGGAGCAATGAGCAGTTCTTC

D: TRBD1
V: TRBV25-1
J: TRBJ2-7
size: .
CDR3: CASSDLTGVNYEQYF
DNA: TGTGCCAGCAGTGACCTAACAGGGGTCAACTACGAGCAGTACTTC

D: .
V: TRBV6-6
J: TRBJ1-6
size: once
CDR3: CASSYSWEAQNSPLHF
DNA: TGTGCCAGCAGTTACTCATGGGAGGCCCAAAATTCACCCCTCCACTTT

D: TRBD1
V: TRBV9
J: TRBJ2-5
size: .
CDR3: CASSVGGQFGETQYF
DNA: TGTGCCAGCAGCGTAGGGGGACAGTTTGGGGAGACCCAGTACTTC

D: TRBD2
V: TRBV5-1
J: TRBJ2-5
size: .
CDR3: CASSLTSGGIETQYF
DNA: TGCGCCAGCAGCTTGACCAGCGGGGGGATAGAGACCCAGTACTTC

D: TRBD1
V: TRBV27
J: TRBJ2-3
size: .
CDR3: CASSSGQGPDTQYF
DNA: TGTGCCAGCAGTTCGGGACAGGGGCCAGATACGCAGTATTTT

D: .
V: TRBV7-9
J: TRBJ1-1
size: few
CDR3: CASSSTPNEAFF
DNA: TGTGCCAGCAGCTCGACACCAAACGAAGCTTTCTTT

D: TRBD2
V: TRBV6-5
J: TRBJ2-1
size: .
CDR3: CASIAGGPYNEQFF
DNA: TGTGCCAGTATAGCGGGAGGGCCCTACAATGAGCAGTTCTTC

D: TRBD2
V: TRBV30
J: TRBJ2-3
size: .
CDR3: CAWSPGSGGAVDTQYF
DNA: TGTGCCTGGAGTCCGGGTAGCGGGGGGGCGGTAGATACGCAGTATTTT

D: .
V: TRBV7-9
J: TRBJ2-5
size: .
CDR3: CASSGVGGTRETQYF
DNA: TGTGCCAGCAGCGGGGTCGGGGGGACACGGGAGACCCAGTACTTC

D: .
V: TRBV4-1
J: TRBJ2-1
size: .
CDR3: CASSPPGAGVVDEQFF
DNA: TGCGCCAGCAGCCCTCCAGGGGCGGGAGTAGTCGATGAGCAGTTCTTC

D: .
V: TRBV7-9
J: TRBJ1-1
size: .
CDR3: CASSFTGNTEAFF
DNA: TGTGCCAGCAGCTTTACAGGGAACACTGAAGCTTTCTTT

D: .
V: TRBV6-5
J: TRBJ1-5
size: .
CDR3: CASSSGPNQPQHF
DNA: TGTGCCAGCAGCAGCGGACCGAATCAGCCCCAGCATTTT

D: .
V: TRBV11-3
J: TRBJ1-1
size: .
CDR3: CASSLGEAEAFF
DNA: TGTGCCAGCAGCTTAGGGGAGGCTGAAGCTTTCTTT

D: TRBD1
V: TRBV4-1
J: TRBJ2-5
size: .
CDR3: CASSDRAGGQQETQYF
DNA: TGCGCCAGCAGCGACAGGGCCGGCGGACAGCAAGAGACCCAGTACTTC

D: .
V: TRBV11-2
J: TRBJ2-5
size: .
CDR3: CASSLDPGGTGGETQYF
DNA: TGTGCCAGCAGCTTAGATCCGGGCGGCACAGGAGGGGAGACCCAGTACTTC

D: .
V: TRBV9
J: TRBJ2-1
size: .
CDR3: CASSFDGGYNEQFF
DNA: TGTGCCAGCAGCTTCGATGGAGGGTACAATGAGCAGTTCTTC

D: .
V: TRBV9
J: TRBJ2-3
size: once
CDR3: CASSDGRRTDTQYF
DNA: TGTGCCAGCAGCGACGGGAGACGCACAGATACGCAGTATTTT

D: TRBD2
V: TRBV5-1
J: TRBJ2-1
size: few
CDR3: CASSLVGSGGYNEQFF
DNA: TGCGCCAGCAGCTTGGTCGGTAGCGGGGGATACAATGAGCAGTTCTTC

D: TRBD2
V: TRBV9
J: TRBJ2-3
size: .
CDR3: CASSVEAAGGYADTQYF
DNA: TGTGCCAGCAGCGTAGAAGCGGCGGGGGGGTACGCAGATACGCAGTATTTT

D: TRBD1
V: TRBV6-1
J: TRBJ1-1
size: .
CDR3: CASSYTGGTEAFF
DNA: TGTGCCAGCAGCTATACAGGGGGGACTGAAGCTTTCTTT

D: .
V: TRBV7-9
J: TRBJ1-1
size: few
CDR3: CASSLPPSAERTEAFF
DNA: TGTGCCAGCAGCTTACCCCCCTCTGCCGAGCGGACTGAAGCTTTCTTT

D: .
V: TRBV9
J: TRBJ2-7
size: .
CDR3: CASSVAAGWSYEQYF
DNA: TGTGCCAGCAGCGTAGCGGCGGGGTGGTCCTACGAGCAGTACTTC